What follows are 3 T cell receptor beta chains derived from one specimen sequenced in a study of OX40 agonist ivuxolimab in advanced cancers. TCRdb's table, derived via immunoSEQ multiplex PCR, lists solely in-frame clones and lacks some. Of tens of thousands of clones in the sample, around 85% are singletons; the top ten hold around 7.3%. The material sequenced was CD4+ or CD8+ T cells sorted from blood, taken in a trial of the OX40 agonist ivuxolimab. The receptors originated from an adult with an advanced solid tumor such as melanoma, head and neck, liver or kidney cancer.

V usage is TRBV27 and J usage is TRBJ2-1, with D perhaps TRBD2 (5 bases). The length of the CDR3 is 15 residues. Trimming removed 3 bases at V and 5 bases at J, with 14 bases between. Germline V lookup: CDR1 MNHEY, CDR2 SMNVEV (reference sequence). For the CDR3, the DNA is TGTGCCAGCAGTTTGCGGGTAGGTTTCCACAATGAGCAGTTCTTC. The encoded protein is CASSLRVGFHNEQFF.

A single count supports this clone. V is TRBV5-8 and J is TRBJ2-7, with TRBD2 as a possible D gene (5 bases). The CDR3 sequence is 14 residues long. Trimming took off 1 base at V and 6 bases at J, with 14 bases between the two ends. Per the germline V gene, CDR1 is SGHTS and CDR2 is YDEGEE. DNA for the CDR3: TGTGCCAGCAGCTTGCACGGAGGAACGGCCGAGCAGTACTTC. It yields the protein CASSLHGGTAEQYF.

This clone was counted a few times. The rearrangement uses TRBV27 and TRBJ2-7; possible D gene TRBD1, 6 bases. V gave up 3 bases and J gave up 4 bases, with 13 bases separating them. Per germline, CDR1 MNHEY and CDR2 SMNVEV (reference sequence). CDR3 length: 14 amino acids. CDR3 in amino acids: CASSFTGPGYEQYF. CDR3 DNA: TGTGCCAGCAGTTTCACAGGGCCCGGGTACGAGCAGTACTTC.